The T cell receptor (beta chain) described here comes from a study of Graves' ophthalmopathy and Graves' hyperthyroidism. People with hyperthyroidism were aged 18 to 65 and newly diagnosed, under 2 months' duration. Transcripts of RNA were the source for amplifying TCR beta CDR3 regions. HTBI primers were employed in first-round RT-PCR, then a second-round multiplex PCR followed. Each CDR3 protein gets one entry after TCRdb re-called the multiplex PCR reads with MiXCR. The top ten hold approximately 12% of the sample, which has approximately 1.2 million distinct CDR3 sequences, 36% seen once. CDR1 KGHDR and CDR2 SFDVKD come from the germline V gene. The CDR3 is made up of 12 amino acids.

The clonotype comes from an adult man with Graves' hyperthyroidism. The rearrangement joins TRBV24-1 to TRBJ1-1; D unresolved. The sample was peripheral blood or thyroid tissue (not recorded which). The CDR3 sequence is CAPGPTNTEAFF. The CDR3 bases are TGTGCGCCCGGACCCACGAACACTGAAGCTTTCTTT.